The next 23 T cell receptor beta chains were all read from a single sample in a study of preoperative IRX-2 immunotherapy in early breast cancer. Described treatment: preoperative locoregional IRX-2 cytokine immunotherapy. Clones were read by immunoSEQ multiplex PCR, and TCRdb kept only the in-frame ones, dropping some. The profile shows approximately 96,000 clones, more than 80% of them singletons. The material sequenced was tumor tissue, taken after IRX-2 immunotherapy. Source of these receptors: a human donor with breast cancer.

The chain uses TRBV19 and TRBJ2-7; D ambiguous. The CDR3 loop spans 13 amino acids. CDR1 is LNHDA and CDR2 is SQIVND in the germline V gene (reference sequence). The V and J ends lost 3 bases and 3 bases respectively, with 9 bases between them. The DNA of the CDR3 is TGTGCCAGTAGTATTACCCTCCACTACGAGCAGTACTTC. Protein sequence: CASSITLHYEQYF.

This chain connects TRBV6-7 to TRBJ2-1; a possible D gene is TRBD1 (5 bases). TRBV6-7 is assigned to the ORF class and has an uncertain function. With 2 bases removed from V and 11 bases from J, the gap between germline ends came to 16 bases. This CDR3 has 14 residues. The CDR3 reads CASSYASQGDKQFF. The CDR3 nucleotides read TGTGCCAGCAGTTACGCGAGTCAGGGCGATAAGCAGTTCTTC.

The chain carries TRBV18 and TRBJ1-3; no clear D. Trimming left V 2 bases short and J 0 bases short, with 8 bases between. CDR1 is KGHSH, CDR2 LQKENI, per germline. This CDR3 is 15 amino acids long. For the CDR3, the DNA is TGTGCCAGCTCACCAAGGGAGATCTCTGGAAACACCATATATTTT. Residues: CASSPREISGNTIYF.

This sequence joins TRBV19 and TRBJ1-3; no firm D call. The CDR3 consists of 15 residues. V gave up 5 bases and J gave up 0 bases, with 11 bases separating them. Germline loops: CDR1 LNHDA, CDR2 SQIVND (reference sequence). CDR3 protein: CASSPRAGSGNTIYF. The CDR3 coding sequence is TGTGCCAGTAGTCCCCGCGCCGGCTCTGGAAACACCATATATTTT.

This rearrangement joins TRBV6-8 to TRBJ2-2; 7 bases map to TRBD1. This CDR3 is 17 amino acids long. Germline V gene data show CDR1 as MNHGY and CDR2 as SAAAGT. After removal of 2 bases from V and 5 bases from J, the junction contained 11 bases not matched to a gene. The CDR3: CASSYPTVQGRTGELFF. CDR3 in DNA: TGTGCCAGCAGTTACCCCACGGTACAGGGGCGAACCGGGGAGCTGTTTTTT.

By sample fraction, this clone is medium-sized. The genes are TRBV11-3 and TRBJ1-4; a weak D match, TRBD1 (5 bases). The CDR3 runs to 14 residues. The V gene's germline CDR1 is SGHNT and CDR2 YENEEA. V dropped 5 bases and J dropped 8 bases, with 15 bases sitting between them. CDR3 DNA sequence: TGTGCCAGCAGCCCGGTCCGGGGCTCCGAAAAACTGTTTTTT. Amino acid sequence: CASSPVRGSEKLFF.

J is TRBJ1-5 and V is TRBV19, with D possibly matching TRBD1 (5 bases). The CDR3 contains 17 residues. CDR1 is LNHDA, CDR2 SQIVND, per germline (reference sequence). V was pared by 1 base and J by 0 bases, with 13 bases between. The CDR3: CASSIAGPTHSNQPQHF. The CDR3 region has the DNA TGTGCCAGTAGTATAGCGGGGCCGACTCATAGCAATCAGCCCCAGCATTTT. The full variable domain, its missing parts supplied by reference TRBV19 and TRBJ1-5, is DGGITQSPKYLFRKEGQNVTLSCEQNLNHDAMYWYRQDPGQGLRLIYYSQIVNDFQKGDIAEGYSVSREKKESFPLTVTSAQKNPTAFYLCASSIAGPTHSNQPQHFGDGTRLSIL.

This chain uses TRBV19 with TRBJ1-5; perhaps TRBD1 as D (5 bases). This CDR3 spans 13 amino acids. Germline values: CDR1 LNHDA, CDR2 SQIVND (reference sequence). Trimming removed 5 bases from V and 3 bases from J, with 8 bases in between. CDR3 amino acids: CASSGQINQPQHF. The CDR3 bases are TGTGCCAGTAGTGGACAAATCAATCAGCCCCAGCATTTT.

The chain is built from TRBV28 and TRBJ2-7; D possibly matches TRBD1 or TRBD2 (5 bases each). The germline V and J ends were trimmed by 6 bases and 4 bases, with 16 bases remaining between them. The germline V gene encodes CDR1 MDHEN and CDR2 SYDVKM. The CDR3 spans 14 residues. CDR3 protein: CASRRVGRVYEQYF. CDR3 bases: TGTGCCAGCAGGCGGGTGGGCAGGGTATACGAGCAGTACTTC.

The sample holds a few counts of this clone. This chain's CDR3 is CASRLAGVAGELFF. CDR3 nucleotides: TGTGCCAGTAGACTAGCGGGAGTGGCCGGGGAGCTGTTTTTT. The chain uses TRBV19 and TRBJ2-2; TRBD2 matches 11 bases. J was trimmed by 6 bases and V by 6 bases; bases with no gene match: 3. The CDR3 contains 14 residues. CDR1 LNHDA and CDR2 SQIVND come from the germline V gene (reference sequence).

The CDR3 region is CASSIDQGRREAFF. CDR3 in DNA: TGTGCCAGTAGTATAGACCAGGGTCGCCGTGAAGCTTTCTTT. The J gene is TRBJ1-1, the V gene TRBV19; D might be TRBD1 (5 bases). From germline, CDR1 is LNHDA and CDR2 SQIVND (reference sequence). V gave up 0 bases and J gave up 7 bases, with 12 bases separating them. This CDR3 has 14 residues.

This clone has just one count. This sequence joins TRBV25-1 and TRBJ1-5; D perhaps matches TRBD1 (5 bases). This CDR3 has 15 amino acids. Deletions cut 5 bases from V and 3 bases from J, with 14 bases between. The V gene's germline CDR1 is MGHDK and CDR2 SYGVNS. CDR3 coding DNA: TGTGCCAGCAGTTCAGATGGGGGAATCAATCAGCCCCAGCATTTT. It codes for CASSSDGGINQPQHF.

CDR3 sequence (DNA): TGTGCCAGCAGCTTTGGGCCGACAGGGAACACTGAAGCTTTCTTT. Residues: CASSFGPTGNTEAFF. The gene calls are TRBV11-3 and TRBJ1-1; TRBD1 might be the D (6 bases). V was cut by 3 bases and J by 1 base, with 12 bases left in between. The CDR3 spans 15 residues. The germline V gene has CDR1 SGHNT and CDR2 YENEEA. Together with reference TRBV11-3 and TRBJ1-1, the CDR3 gives the full variable domain: EAGVVQSPRYKIIEKKQPVAFWCNPISGHNTLYWYLQNLGQGPELLIRYENEEAVDDSQLPKDRFSAERLKGVDSTLKIQPAELGDSAVYLCASSFGPTGNTEAFFGQGTRLTVV.

The chain is built from TRBV6-8 and TRBJ2-3; D not certain. Germline V gene data show CDR1 as MNHGY and CDR2 as SAAAGT. This CDR3 region has 15 residues. V dropped 5 bases and J dropped 2 bases, with 14 bases sitting between them. CDR3 protein: CASSDDMVPTDTQYF. For the CDR3, the DNA is TGTGCCAGCAGTGACGACATGGTCCCCACAGATACGCAGTATTTT.

CDR3 protein: CASSLAGLSPEQYF. Written as DNA, the CDR3 is TGTGCCAGCAGTTTGGCGGGACTATCGCCGGAGCAGTACTTC. The J gene is TRBJ2-7, the V gene TRBV28; 7 bases agree with TRBD2. Looked up from germline, CDR1 is MDHEN and CDR2 is SYDVKM. Unmatched junction bases numbered 9, after V lost 3 bases and J lost 7 bases. This CDR3 spans 14 amino acids.

V gene TRBV6-8 combines with J gene TRBJ1-5, with D tentatively TRBD1 (6 bases). Trimming left V 2 bases short and J 6 bases short, with 14 bases between. In germline, CDR1 is MNHGY, CDR2 SAAAGT. The CDR3 sequence is 15 residues long. CDR3 loop: CASSYGAGASQPQHF. The CDR3 region has the DNA TGTGCCAGCAGTTACGGGGCAGGGGCAAGTCAGCCCCAGCATTTT.

This clone showed up just once. The rearrangement joins TRBV28 to TRBJ1-6, with D unclear. There are 14 residues in the CDR3. V lost 3 bases and J 4 bases, leaving 7 bases between the germline ends. Per germline, CDR1 MDHEN and CDR2 SYDVKM. This CDR3 reads CASSFRDYNSPLHF. CDR3 nucleotides: TGTGCCAGCAGTTTTCGGGATTATAATTCACCCCTCCACTTT.

The V and J genes are TRBV7-6 and TRBJ2-7; D gene uncertain. V lost 6 bases and J 3 bases, leaving 18 bases between the germline ends. Germline V gene data show CDR1 as SGHVS and CDR2 as FNYEAQ. The CDR3 contains 15 residues. The CDR3 sequence is CASSSQAVSDYEQYF. The CDR3 nucleotides are TGTGCCAGCAGTTCGCAGGCTGTCTCCGACTACGAGCAGTACTTC.

With respect to this clone: The germline gene is not matched at one end of the junction; a read error may be the cause. The chain is built from TRBV7-1 and TRBJ2-7; D is ambiguous. TRBV7-1 falls under the ORF class, with uncertain function. CDR3 length: 15 amino acids. The CDR3 loop is CASSPLGPGAYEQYF. In nucleotides, the CDR3 is TGTGCTAGCAGCCCTCTCGGCCCTGGGGCCTACGAGCAGTACTTC.

The rearrangement links TRBV29-1 to TRBJ1-4, with TRBD1 matching 9 bases. This CDR3 is built from 16 residues. Losses at the gene ends were 6 bases for V and 2 bases for J; bases not matched to a gene: 10. Per the germline V gene, CDR1 is SQVTM and CDR2 is ANQGSEA. CDR3 protein: CSVGGTGIVTNEKLFF. The CDR3 DNA reads TGCAGCGTGGGCGGGACAGGGATAGTTACTAATGAAAAACTGTTTTTT.

Regarding this clone: Mismatch with germline at one junction end may stem from a read error. The chain joins TRBV6-8 to TRBJ2-7; TRBD2 matches 7 bases. The CDR3 spans 14 residues. Germline V gives CDR1 MNHGY, CDR2 SAAAGT. In DNA form, the CDR3 reads TGTGCCAGCAGTGGATACGGGAGGCAGCGCGAGCAGTACTTT. It codes for CASSGYGRQREQYF.

The chain joins TRBV10-3 to TRBJ1-2; D gene uncertain. Trimming stripped 0 bases from V and 1 base from J, with 9 bases between. Germline loops: CDR1 ENHRY, CDR2 SYGVKD. The length of the CDR3 is 15 residues. CDR3 sequence reads: CAISESMPDNYGYTF. Here the CDR3 DNA reads TGTGCCATCAGTGAGTCGATGCCAGATAACTATGGCTACACCTTC.

The chain couples TRBV11-1 to TRBJ2-5, with a possible D match to TRBD2 (5 bases). V dropped 4 bases and J dropped 5 bases, with 14 bases sitting between them. The CDR3 covers 14 residues. CDR1 and CDR2 (germline): SGHAT, FQDESV (reference sequence). For the CDR3, the DNA is TGTGCCAGCAGCTCGGGGTGGGTTTCGGAGACCCAGTACTTC. Its translation: CASSSGWVSETQYF.